The 25 T cell receptor beta chains below all came from one sample that was sequenced in a study of shared clonotypes between healthy human individuals. Measured with immunoSEQ multiplex PCR; TCRdb has only the in-frame clones, and not every one. The sample comprises 2 million or so clones, roughly 96% of which are singletons, and 0.1% to 0.15% rests with the top ten. The sequencing input was naive CD4+ T cells sorted from blood. The subset: CD45RA+ positively selected. These receptors were obtained from a man in his late teens or twenties in good health.

The chain is built from TRBV2 and TRBJ1-1; no clear D. The CDR3 totals 15 residues. The V gene's germline CDR1 is SNHLY and CDR2 FYNNEI. Trimming stripped 2 bases from V and 0 bases from J, with 10 bases between. The CDR3 here is CASSEPIKMNTEAFF. The CDR3 DNA follows: TGTGCCAGCAGTGAACCAATTAAGATGAACACTGAAGCTTTCTTT.

Comment on this clone: This sample also contains other DNA sequences that code for the same CDR3. The genes are TRBV7-2 and TRBJ1-5; D not resolved. Trimming removed 5 bases at V and 4 bases at J, with 6 bases between. Per the germline V gene, CDR1 is SGHTA and CDR2 is FQGNSA. The CDR3 is made up of 12 amino acids. This CDR3 is CASSVLNQPQHF. The CDR3, as DNA: TGTGCCAGCAGCGTTCTTAATCAGCCCCAGCATTTT.

The CDR3 spells CASSKLAGVDNEQFF. The CDR3 coding sequence is TGCGCCAGCAGTAAACTAGCGGGAGTCGACAATGAGCAGTTCTTC. V gene TRBV10-1 combines with J gene TRBJ2-1; 11 bases are a match to TRBD2. The V gene end was trimmed by 5 bases and the J gene end by 5 bases; junction bases not matched to a gene: 5. Germline values: CDR1 WNHNN, CDR2 SYGVQD (reference sequence). There are 15 residues in the CDR3.

This chain connects TRBV6-1 to TRBJ2-7; D remains unclear. Germline-derived CDR1 and CDR2 are MNHNS and SASEGT. This CDR3 comprises 15 residues. V was shortened by 1 base and J by 1 base, with 11 bases between the two germline ends. CDR3 loop: CASSEGFLGSYEQYF. The CDR3 nucleotides read TGTGCCAGCAGTGAAGGGTTCCTTGGATCCTACGAGCAGTACTTC.

The genes are TRBV6-5 and TRBJ2-2; D possibly corresponds to TRBD1 (6 bases). The CDR3 runs to 15 residues. Germline V gene sequence: CDR1 MNHEY, CDR2 SVGAGI. Between the trimmed V and J ends, which lost 5 bases and 4 bases, there was a span of 14 bases. CDR3 protein: CASSRSGVATGELFF. The CDR3, as DNA: TGTGCCAGCAGTCGATCAGGGGTGGCCACCGGGGAGCTGTTTTTT.

The chain couples TRBV4-1 to TRBJ1-5; a possible D gene is TRBD1 (6 bases). This CDR3 region has 16 residues. Trimming pared 0 bases from V and 2 bases from J, leaving 11 bases between. CDR1 is MGHRA and CDR2 is YSYEKL in the germline V gene. CDR3 sequence (DNA): TGCGCCAGCAGCCAAGACTGGGGGCTCGGCAATCAGCCCCAGCATTTT. Protein product: CASSQDWGLGNQPQHF.

The V and J genes are TRBV18 and TRBJ1-1, with D maybe TRBD1 (5 bases). V was clipped by 3 bases and J by 4 bases, with 12 bases between them. Germline CDR1 is KGHSH and CDR2 is LQKENI. The CDR3 has 14 residues. DNA for the CDR3: TGTGCCAGCTCACCCCCCAGTGGGGCCACTGAAGCTTTCTTT. Amino acids: CASSPPSGATEAFF.

Points on this clone: Different DNA sequences within this sample yield the same CDR3. The V and J genes are TRBV30 and TRBJ1-5; 7 bases are shared with TRBD1. V trimming: 1 base; J trimming: 3 bases; junction bases outside the gene matches: 3. The CDR3 runs to 14 residues. Germline CDR1 is GTSNPN and CDR2 is SVGIG (reference sequence). The CDR3 loop is CAWSGGTVNQPQHF. The CDR3 nucleotides are TGTGCCTGGAGTGGGGGGACAGTCAATCAGCCCCAGCATTTT.

This CDR3 reads CASSLSTLTDTQYF. In DNA form, the CDR3 reads TGTGCCAGTAGTCTGTCAACTCTCACAGATACGCAGTATTTT. This chain connects TRBV19 to TRBJ2-3; D uncertain. This CDR3 region has 14 residues. CDR1 and CDR2 (germline): LNHDA, SQIVND (reference sequence). V was pared by 5 bases and J by 2 bases, with 11 bases between.

The rearrangement uses TRBV4-1 and TRBJ2-4, with D tentatively TRBD2 (6 bases). The CDR3 contains 13 residues. Trimming shortened V by 6 bases and J by 8 bases, and 14 bases separated the two germline ends. Germline loops: CDR1 MGHRA, CDR2 YSYEKL. CDR3 region: CASSRRGMDIQYF. CDR3 DNA sequence: TGCGCCAGCAGTAGACGGGGGATGGACATTCAGTACTTC.

The chain is built from TRBV19 and TRBJ2-6, with D unresolved. The germline V and J ends were trimmed by 4 bases and 0 bases, with 7 bases remaining between them. This CDR3 has 15 residues. CDR1 and CDR2 from the germline V gene are LNHDA and SQIVND (reference sequence). The CDR3 sequence is CASSTRSSGANVLTF. The CDR3 bases are TGTGCCAGTAGTACCAGGAGCTCTGGGGCCAACGTCCTGACTTTC.

J is TRBJ1-6 and V is TRBV11-2; TRBD1 matches 7 bases. Per germline, CDR1 SGHAT and CDR2 FQNNGV. The CDR3 contains 16 residues. Trimming took 5 bases from V and 5 from J; bases not matched to a gene: 9. The chain's CDR3 is CASSGDRVENNSPLHF. As DNA, the CDR3 is TGTGCCAGCAGCGGCGACAGGGTGGAAAATAATTCACCCCTCCACTTT.

The rearrangement joins TRBV19 to TRBJ1-5, with 8 bases matching TRBD1. Trimming at V came to 4 bases and at J to 2 bases, leaving 4 bases not matched to a gene. The CDR3 extends over 15 amino acids. Germline lookup yields CDR1 LNHDA and CDR2 SQIVND (reference sequence). CDR3 residues: CASSTDRGGNQPQHF. CDR3 in DNA: TGTGCCAGTAGTACCGACAGGGGAGGCAATCAGCCCCAGCATTTT.

Notes on this clone: Distinct nucleotide sequences in the sample also encode this CDR3. The gene calls are TRBV5-1 and TRBJ2-7; 9 bases match TRBD1. CDR3 length: 15 amino acids. V was clipped by 3 bases and J by 0 bases; unmatched bases: 4. Germline V gene sequence: CDR1 SGHRS, CDR2 YFSETQ. The CDR3 spells CASSSGQGPSYEQYF. CDR3 DNA sequence: TGCGCCAGCAGCTCAGGACAGGGGCCCTCCTACGAGCAGTACTTC.

In the case of this clone: Other nucleotide sequences in the sample specify the same CDR3. This sequence joins TRBV10-3 and TRBJ2-5; a possible D gene is TRBD2 (5 bases). V lost 3 bases to trimming and J lost 2 bases, with 7 bases between them. Germline V gene lookup returns CDR1 ENHRY and CDR2 SYGVKD. The CDR3 covers 13 residues. This chain's CDR3 is CAISDRGQETQYF. CDR3 nucleotides: TGTGCCATCAGTGATCGGGGACAAGAGACCCAGTACTTC.

A word on this clone: Other DNA sequences from this sample encode an identical CDR3 as well. V and J are TRBV7-9 and TRBJ1-5, with D hard to call. V was pared by 1 base and J by 4 bases, with 5 bases between. CDR1 and CDR2 (germline): SEHNR, FQNEAQ (reference sequence). The CDR3 consists of 13 residues. The CDR3 coding sequence is TGTGCCAGCAGCTTAGACGGAAATCAGCCCCAGCATTTT. Translating it yields CASSLDGNQPQHF.

The rearrangement joins TRBV7-2 to TRBJ2-1; maybe TRBD1 (6 bases). Trimming removed 1 base at V and 4 bases at J, with 8 bases between. CDR1 and CDR2 from the germline V gene are SGHTA and FQGNSA. There are 14 residues in the CDR3. The CDR3 loop reads CASSLGGPYNEQFF. The CDR3 coding sequence is TGTGCCAGCAGCTTAGGGGGGCCGTACAATGAGCAGTTCTTC. Full variable domain (remainder filled in from reference TRBV7-2 and TRBJ2-1): GAGVSQSPSNKVTEKGKDVELRCDPISGHTALYWYRQSLGQGLEFLIYFQGNSAPDKSGLPSDRFSAERTGGSVSTLTIQRTQQEDSAVYLCASSLGGPYNEQFFGPGTRLTVL.

The rearrangement links TRBV19 to TRBJ1-6, with unresolved D. This CDR3 comprises 13 residues. The V gene's germline CDR1 is LNHDA and CDR2 SQIVND (reference sequence). V was trimmed by 7 bases and J by 7 bases, leaving 11 bases between them. The CDR3 DNA reads TGTGCCAGTACCCCGAGAGTCAATTCACCCCTCCACTTT. This gives the protein CASTPRVNSPLHF. Full variable domain (missing parts from reference TRBV19 and TRBJ1-6): DGGITQSPKYLFRKEGQNVTLSCEQNLNHDAMYWYRQDPGQGLRLIYYSQIVNDFQKGDIAEGYSVSREKKESFPLTVTSAQKNPTAFYLCASTPRVNSPLHFGNGTRLTVT.

CDR3 in DNA: TGTGCCAGCAGTTACTCGGACAGGGTGGACGGCTACACCTTC. Translating gives CASSYSDRVDGYTF. The chain couples TRBV6-6 to TRBJ1-2, with TRBD1 identical over 8 bases. Germline V gene data show CDR1 as MNHNY and CDR2 as SVGAGI (reference sequence). J lost 8 bases, V lost 0 bases, and 5 bases had no gene match. The CDR3 length is 14 residues.

CDR3 sequence reads: CASSPNDRSPYEQYF. CDR3 DNA: TGTGCCAGCAGCCCTAACGACAGGAGCCCCTACGAGCAGTACTTC. This chain connects TRBV7-6 to TRBJ2-7, with D possibly matching TRBD1 (6 bases). The CDR3 has 15 amino acids. Per germline, CDR1 SGHVS and CDR2 FNYEAQ. The ends were cut back, 5 bases at V and 2 bases at J, with 16 bases in the middle.

CDR3 loop: CASSPFGTQQGTTYGYTF. CDR3 nucleotides: TGTGCCAGCTCACCATTCGGGACACAGCAAGGAACGACCTATGGCTACACCTTC. The chain combines TRBV18 with TRBJ1-2; D possibly corresponds to TRBD1 (6 bases). Germline loops: CDR1 KGHSH, CDR2 LQKENI. V lost 2 bases and J 4 bases, leaving 23 bases between the germline ends. CDR3 size: 18 residues.

The rearrangement links TRBV28 to TRBJ2-7, with 8 nucleotides matching TRBD1. Germline CDR1 is MDHEN and CDR2 is SYDVKM. This CDR3 is built from 14 residues. With V trimmed by 6 bases and J by 4 bases, 8 bases remained unmatched. The CDR3 DNA follows: TGTGCCAGCAGACAGGGACAGGTGGAGTACGAGCAGTACTTC. Its translation: CASRQGQVEYEQYF.

The rearrangement uses TRBV11-1 and TRBJ2-2, with a possible D match to TRBD2 (6 bases). The CDR3 length is 14 residues. The V and J ends lost 5 bases and 3 bases respectively, with 10 bases between them. Germline-derived CDR1 and CDR2 are SGHAT and FQDESV (reference sequence). The CDR3 loop reads CASSAGRYTGELFF. The CDR3 DNA follows: TGTGCCAGCAGCGCGGGGAGGTACACCGGGGAGCTGTTTTTT.

The chain recombines TRBV5-1 with TRBJ2-6, with D uncertain. From germline, CDR1 is SGHRS and CDR2 YFSETQ. The CDR3 contains 16 residues. V was clipped by 0 bases and J by 2 bases, with 9 bases between them. CDR3 in amino acids: CASSLAAGTGANVLTF. For the CDR3, the DNA is TGCGCCAGCAGCTTGGCGGCCGGCACTGGGGCCAACGTCCTGACTTTC.

For this clone: The same CDR3 is also encoded by other DNA sequences in this sample. This chain uses TRBV6-5 with TRBJ1-2, with TRBD1 as a possible D gene (5 bases). V was shortened by 0 bases and J by 4 bases, with 9 bases between the two germline ends. CDR1 is MNHEY and CDR2 is SVGAGI in the germline V gene. The CDR3 extends over 14 amino acids. The DNA of the CDR3 is TGTGCCAGCAGTTACTCAAGACAGAGCTATGGCTACACCTTC. Its protein is CASSYSRQSYGYTF.